This T cell receptor beta chain was profiled in a study of shared clonotypes between healthy human individuals. Per the germline V gene, CDR1 is MDHEN and CDR2 is SYDVKM. The V segment lost 4 bases and the J segment 2 bases; nucleotides outside the gene matches: 10. The CDR3 extends over 16 amino acids. The authors distributed each subset's genomic DNA evenly over several immunoSEQ plates. Some clones are missing from TCRdb's copy, which holds only in-frame ones; the method was immunoSEQ multiplex PCR. The sample lists just over 2,000,000 clones, 95% occurring once. The sequenced sample consisted of naive CD4+ T cells sorted from blood. The subset here: CD45RA+ positively selected. The gene calls are TRBV28 and TRBJ2-7; 8 bases fit TRBD1. This TCR was sampled from a man aged 18 to 35 in good health. The CDR3 bases are TGTGCCAGCAGTTCGCTAGGACAGGGAAGACCCTACGAGCAGTACTTC. Its protein product is CASSSLGQGRPYEQYF.